This TCR beta chain appears in the sequencing data of a study of cytomegalovirus exposure and HLA in healthy donors. A remark on this clone: No antigen is known for it.

The V and J ends lost 4 bases and 5 bases respectively, with 5 bases between them. Germline lookup yields CDR1 SNHLY and CDR2 FYNNEI. This CDR3 region has 11 residues. The PCR ran on 60 Vbeta and 13 Jbeta primers. Libraries were prepared by immunoSEQ multiplex PCR; TCRdb keeps only in-frame clonotypes and omits some of them. The profile covers some 200,000 clones, with nearly 80% appearing a single time and about 1.8% taken by the ten largest. Overall study findings and caveats: Among CMV-associated TCR beta chains, most appeared HLA-restricted in a later analysis.

The sample was PBMCs. The rearrangement uses TRBV2 and TRBJ1-1; D is unclear. The clonotype originates from a man aged 18-30 years in good health and CMV-seronegative. CDR3 residues: CASSGETEAFF. The CDR3 region has the DNA TGTGCCAGCAGTGGCGAGACTGAAGCTTTCTTT.